Each of the 9 T cell receptor beta chains below was sequenced from the same sample in a study of T cell responses to AZD1222 COVID-19 vaccine. This table comes from immunoSEQ multiplex PCR, and its TCRdb copy is limited to in-frame clones, with some not included. The sample contains more than 110,000 clones, approximately 89% of which appear only once. Source: peripheral blood, taken on day 0 of AZD1222 vaccination. These receptors were obtained from an adult in good health.

The chain combines TRBV7-3 with TRBJ1-1; tentatively, D is TRBD1 (5 bases). The ends were cut back, 6 bases at V and 1 base at J, with 12 bases in the middle. The germline V gene has CDR1 SGHTA and CDR2 FQGTGA. CDR3 size: 14 residues. The CDR3 sequence is CASSHGTGNTEAFF. CDR3 nucleotide sequence: TGTGCCAGCAGTCACGGGACCGGGAACACTGAAGCTTTCTTT.

The genes are TRBV19 and TRBJ1-1; D gene uncertain. CDR3 length: 15 residues. Trimming cost V 3 bases and J 0 bases, with 11 bases left between them. Germline V gene sequence: CDR1 LNHDA, CDR2 SQIVND (reference sequence). The CDR3 DNA reads as TGTGCCAGTAGTATTATTTGGGGAATGAACACTGAAGCTTTCTTT. It encodes CASSIIWGMNTEAFF.

A single count supports this clone. The genes are TRBV5-8 and TRBJ2-3; 13 bases match TRBD2. This CDR3 comprises 18 residues. Germline V lookup: CDR1 SGHTS, CDR2 YDEGEE. Trimming took 4 bases from V and 0 from J; bases not matched to a gene: 8. The CDR3 loop is CASSGDGTSGTSTDTQYF. The CDR3, as DNA: TGTGCCAGCAGCGGGGACGGGACTAGCGGGACTAGCACAGATACGCAGTATTTT.

The V call is TRBV3-1 (or the pseudogene TRBV3-2), the J call TRBJ1-1, with TRBD1 matching 8 bases. Trimming at V came to 2 bases and at J to 0 bases, leaving 5 bases not matched to a gene. CDR1 LGHDT and CDR2 YNNKEL come from the germline V gene (reference sequence). This CDR3 contains 16 residues. CDR3 sequence reads: CASSQWAGGLNTEAFF. CDR3 coding DNA: TGTGCCAGCAGCCAATGGGCAGGGGGCTTGAACACTGAAGCTTTCTTT.

The rearrangement joins TRBV18 to TRBJ2-5; 9 bases map to TRBD1. This CDR3 spans 15 amino acids. The germline V gene encodes CDR1 KGHSH and CDR2 LQKENI. Germline trimming cut 6 bases from V and 2 bases from J; bases unmatched to any gene: 7. CDR3 loop: CASSQGQGRQETQYF. CDR3 DNA sequence: TGTGCCAGCTCCCAGGGACAGGGAAGACAAGAGACCCAGTACTTC.

The chain combines TRBV10-3 with TRBJ2-7, with D tentatively TRBD1 or TRBD2 (5 bases each). With 6 bases removed from V and 4 bases from J, the gap between germline ends came to 16 bases. The length of the CDR3 is 14 residues. From germline, CDR1 is ENHRY and CDR2 SYGVKD. The CDR3 spells CAIREADRPYEQYF. DNA of the CDR3: TGTGCCATCAGGGAGGCCGACAGACCTTACGAGCAGTACTTC.

This sequence joins TRBV5-4 and TRBJ2-7; D is perhaps TRBD2 (5 bases). The V gene lost 1 base and the J gene lost 0 bases, with 11 bases spanning the gap. The length of the CDR3 is 15 residues. The germline CDR1 and CDR2 sequences are SGHNT and YYREEE (reference sequence). CDR3 sequence: CASSLRGSVSYEQYF. The CDR3 DNA sequence: TGTGCCAGCAGCTTGCGGGGTTCCGTCTCCTACGAGCAGTACTTC.

The chain uses TRBV12-3 or TRBV12-4 and TRBJ2-6; D is uncertain. The CDR3 has 13 residues. V lost 8 bases and J lost 0, with 5 bases in between. The CDR3 region is CASHASGANVLTF. Here the CDR3 DNA reads TGTGCCAGCCACGCCTCTGGGGCCAACGTCCTGACTTTC.

The chain uses TRBV24-1 and TRBJ2-1; 9 positions match TRBD2. Germline loops: CDR1 KGHDR, CDR2 SFDVKD. V trimming: 0 bases; J trimming: 3 bases; junction bases outside the gene matches: 2. This CDR3 contains 16 residues. The CDR3 bases are TGTGCCACCAGTGATTTGAAGCGGGGGGACTACAATGAGCAGTTCTTC. It translates to CATSDLKRGDYNEQFF.